This note documents a single TCR beta chain sequence. This table comes from immunoSEQ multiplex PCR, and its TCRdb copy is limited to in-frame clones, with some not included. This sample carries approximately 1,000,000 clones, 70% to 85% of them seen once, and the ten largest clones take roughly 0.82%. This entry is derived from a study of shared clonotypes between healthy human individuals. The CDR3 runs 14 residues. Looked up from germline, CDR1 is MNHNY and CDR2 is SVGAGI (reference sequence). V was pared by 1 base and J by 4 bases, with 9 bases between. What was sequenced was memory CD4+ T cells from PBMCs. The subset denotes: CD45RA-negative fraction. This TCR came from a man younger than 35 in good health. Some clones in this sample may be carry-over from other donors' samples. The rearrangement joins TRBV6-6 to TRBJ2-3; possible D gene TRBD2, 6 bases. The CDR3 protein is CASSYLRDSDTQYF. CDR3 DNA: TGTGCCAGCAGTTACTTACGGGACTCAGATACGCAGTATTTT.